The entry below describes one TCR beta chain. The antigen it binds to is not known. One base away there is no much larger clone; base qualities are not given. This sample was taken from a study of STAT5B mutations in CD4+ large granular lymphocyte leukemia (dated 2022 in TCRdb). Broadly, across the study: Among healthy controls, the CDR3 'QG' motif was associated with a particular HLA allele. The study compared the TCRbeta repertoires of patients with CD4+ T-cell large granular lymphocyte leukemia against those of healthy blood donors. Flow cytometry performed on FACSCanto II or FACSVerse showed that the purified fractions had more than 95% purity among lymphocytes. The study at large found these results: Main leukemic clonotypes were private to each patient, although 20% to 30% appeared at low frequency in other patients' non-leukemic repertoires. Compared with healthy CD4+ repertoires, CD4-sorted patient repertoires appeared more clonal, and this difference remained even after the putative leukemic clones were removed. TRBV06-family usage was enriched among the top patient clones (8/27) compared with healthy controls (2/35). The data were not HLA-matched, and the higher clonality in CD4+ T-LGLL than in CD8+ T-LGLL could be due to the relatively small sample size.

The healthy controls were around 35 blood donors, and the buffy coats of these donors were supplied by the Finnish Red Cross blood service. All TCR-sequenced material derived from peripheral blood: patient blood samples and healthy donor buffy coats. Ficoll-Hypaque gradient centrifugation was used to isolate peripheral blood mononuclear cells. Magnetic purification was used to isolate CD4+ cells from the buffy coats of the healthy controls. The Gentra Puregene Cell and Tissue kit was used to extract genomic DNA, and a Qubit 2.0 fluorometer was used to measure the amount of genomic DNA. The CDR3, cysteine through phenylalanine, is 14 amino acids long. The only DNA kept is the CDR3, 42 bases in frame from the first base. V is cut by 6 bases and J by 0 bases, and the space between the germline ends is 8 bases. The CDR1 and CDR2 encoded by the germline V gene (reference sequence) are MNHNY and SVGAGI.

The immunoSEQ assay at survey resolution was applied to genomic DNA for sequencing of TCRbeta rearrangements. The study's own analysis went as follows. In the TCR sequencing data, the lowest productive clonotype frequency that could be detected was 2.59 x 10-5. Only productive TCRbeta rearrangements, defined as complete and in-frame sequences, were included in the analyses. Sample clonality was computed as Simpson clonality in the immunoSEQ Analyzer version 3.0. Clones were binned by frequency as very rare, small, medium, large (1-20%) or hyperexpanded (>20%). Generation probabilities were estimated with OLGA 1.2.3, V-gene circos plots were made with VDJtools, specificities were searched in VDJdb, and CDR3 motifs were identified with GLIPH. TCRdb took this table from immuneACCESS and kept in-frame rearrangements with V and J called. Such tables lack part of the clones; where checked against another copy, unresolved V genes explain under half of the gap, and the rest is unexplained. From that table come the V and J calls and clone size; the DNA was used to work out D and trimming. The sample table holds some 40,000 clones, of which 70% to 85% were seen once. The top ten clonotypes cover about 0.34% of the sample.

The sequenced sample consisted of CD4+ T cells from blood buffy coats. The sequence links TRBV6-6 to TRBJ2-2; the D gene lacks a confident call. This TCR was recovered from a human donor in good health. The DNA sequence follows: TGTGCCAGCAGATATGGGCCGAACACCGGGGAGCTGTTTTTT. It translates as CASRYGPNTGELFF.